What follows describes a single T cell receptor beta chain. The data were taken from a study of blood T cell repertoires in COVID-19. Study-wide background: Samples representing acute and convalescent COVID-19 were sourced from the United States, Italy and Spain. PBMCs, B-cell-depleted T cells, or T cells provided the cDNA or gDNA that made up the material.

CDR1 MNHNY and CDR2 SVGAGI come from the germline V gene (reference sequence). V shed 5 bases and J shed 5 bases, with 10 bases lying between them. The CDR3 length is 12 residues. TCRdb's table, derived via immunoSEQ multiplex PCR, lists solely in-frame clones and lacks some. Of hundreds of thousands of clones listed, under 90% were seen once; the top ten hold roughly 8.6%. The V and J genes are TRBV6-6 and TRBJ2-7; weak D call: TRBD1 (5 bases). Material for sequencing was peripheral blood. The receptor was derived from a human donor in a cohort sampled during active COVID-19. CDR3 sequence: CASSTPRDEQYF. CDR3 bases: TGTGCCAGCAGTACCCCCAGGGACGAGCAGTACTTC.